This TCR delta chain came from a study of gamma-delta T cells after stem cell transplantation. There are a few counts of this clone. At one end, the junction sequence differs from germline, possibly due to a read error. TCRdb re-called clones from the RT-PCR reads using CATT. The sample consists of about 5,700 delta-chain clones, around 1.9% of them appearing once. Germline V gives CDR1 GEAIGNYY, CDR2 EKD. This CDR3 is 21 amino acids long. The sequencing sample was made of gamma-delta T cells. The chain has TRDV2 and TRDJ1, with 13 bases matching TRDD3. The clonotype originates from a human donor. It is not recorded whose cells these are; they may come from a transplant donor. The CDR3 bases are TGTGCCTGCGACACCGTGGGGAGTACTGGGGGATACGCACTTTACCCCGATAAACTCATCTTT. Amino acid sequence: CACDTVGSTGGYALYPDKLIF.